This T cell receptor (beta chain) originates from a study of cytomegalovirus exposure and HLA in healthy donors. Looking at the study overall: The Caucasian-associated ancestry cluster contained 81% of the 300 to 450 genotyped donors.

Study conclusions and caveats: The listing of 150 to 200 TCR beta chains classed them as cytomegalovirus-associated. When analyzed later, a missense DCLRE1C variant was found to be linked to TCR beta V- and J-gene trimming. A prior analysis recorded that most TCR beta V segments were productive about 87% or about 30% of the time.

As for this clone: What it recognizes is unknown.

The J segment lost 8 bases and the V segment lost 1 base, leaving 3 bases of the junction unmatched. The CDR3 loop spans 15 amino acids. Germline V gene sequence: CDR1 SGHRS, CDR2 YFSETQ. The PCR made use of 60 Vbeta and 13 Jbeta primers. Sequencing was performed with immunoSEQ multiplex PCR; in TCRdb, only in-frame clones are kept and a portion is missing. The table has some 54,000 clones, approximately 80% seen once. The source of this sequence is a male donor in good health and CMV-seronegative. The chain joins TRBV5-1 to TRBJ2-1, with 13 bases lining up with TRBD2. Sequencing was done on a sample of PBMCs. The CDR3: CASSLTSGGAHEQFF. In nucleotides, the CDR3 is TGCGCCAGCAGCTTGACTAGCGGGGGGGCCCATGAGCAGTTCTTC.